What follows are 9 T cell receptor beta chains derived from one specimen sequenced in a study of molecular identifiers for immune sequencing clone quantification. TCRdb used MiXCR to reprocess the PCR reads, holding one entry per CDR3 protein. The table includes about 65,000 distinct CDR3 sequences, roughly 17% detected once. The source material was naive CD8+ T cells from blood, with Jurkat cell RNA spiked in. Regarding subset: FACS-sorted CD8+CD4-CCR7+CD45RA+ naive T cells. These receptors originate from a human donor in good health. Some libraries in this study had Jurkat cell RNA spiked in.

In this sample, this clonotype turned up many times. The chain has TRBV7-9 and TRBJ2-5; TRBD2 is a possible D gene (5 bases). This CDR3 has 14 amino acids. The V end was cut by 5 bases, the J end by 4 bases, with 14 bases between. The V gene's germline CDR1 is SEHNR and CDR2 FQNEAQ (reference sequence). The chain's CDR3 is CASSHDLARETQYF. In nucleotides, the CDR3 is TGTGCCAGCAGCCATGACCTAGCCCGAGAGACCCAGTACTTC. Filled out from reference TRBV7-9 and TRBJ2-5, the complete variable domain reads DTGVSQNPRHKITKRGQNVTFRCDPISEHNRLYWYRQTLGQGPEFLTYFQNEAQLEKSRLLSDRFSAERPKGSFSTLEIQRTEQGDSAMYLCASSHDLARETQYFGPGTRLLVL.

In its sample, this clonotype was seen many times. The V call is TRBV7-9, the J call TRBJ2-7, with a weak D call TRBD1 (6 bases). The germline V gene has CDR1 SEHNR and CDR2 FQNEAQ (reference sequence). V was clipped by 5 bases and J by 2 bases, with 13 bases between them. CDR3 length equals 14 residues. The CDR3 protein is CASSTEEGAYEQYF. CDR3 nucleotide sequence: TGTGCCAGCAGCACGGAAGAGGGGGCCTACGAGCAGTACTTC.

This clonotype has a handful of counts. The CDR3: CASRLNRGLLSGYTF. The CDR3 region has the DNA TGTGCCAGCAGGCTGAACAGGGGGCTATTGAGTGGCTACACCTTC. The chain has TRBV27 and TRBJ1-2, with 9 bases that match TRBD1. CDR3 length: 15 residues. Germline-derived CDR1 and CDR2 are MNHEY and SMNVEV (reference sequence). V was clipped by 6 bases and J by 7 bases; unmatched bases: 12.

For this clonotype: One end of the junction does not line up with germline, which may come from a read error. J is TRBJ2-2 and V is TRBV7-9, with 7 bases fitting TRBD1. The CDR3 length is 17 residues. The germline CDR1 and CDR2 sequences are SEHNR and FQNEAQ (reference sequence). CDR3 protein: CASTPLGLDRSTGELFF. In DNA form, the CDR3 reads TGCGCCAGCACCCCCCTAGGGCTGGACAGGAGCACCGGGGAGCTGTTTTTT.

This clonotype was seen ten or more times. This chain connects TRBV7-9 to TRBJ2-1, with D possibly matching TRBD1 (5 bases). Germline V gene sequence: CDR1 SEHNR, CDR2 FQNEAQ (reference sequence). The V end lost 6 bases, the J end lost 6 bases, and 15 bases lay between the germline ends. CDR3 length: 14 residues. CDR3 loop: CASSRTGSLNEQFF. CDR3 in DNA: TGTGCCAGCAGTCGTACAGGTTCCCTCAATGAGCAGTTCTTC.

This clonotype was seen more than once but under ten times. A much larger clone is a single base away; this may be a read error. The CDR3 region is CASNVPSETHDEQFF. In DNA, the CDR3 is TGTGCCAGCAACGTACCCTCCGAAACGCACGATGAGCAGTTCTTC. The V call is TRBV28, the J call TRBJ2-1; no firm D call. The CDR3 runs 15 residues. Germline V CDR1 and CDR2: MDHEN, SYDVKM. V shed 7 bases and J shed 8 bases, with 21 bases lying between them.

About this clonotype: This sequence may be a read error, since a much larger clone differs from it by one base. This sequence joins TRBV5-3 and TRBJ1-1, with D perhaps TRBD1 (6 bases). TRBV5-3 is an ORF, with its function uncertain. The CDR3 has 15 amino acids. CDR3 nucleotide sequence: TGTGCCAGCAGCCCAACATGGGGGGGCACCGCTGAAGCTCTCTTT. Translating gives CASSPTWGGTAEALF.

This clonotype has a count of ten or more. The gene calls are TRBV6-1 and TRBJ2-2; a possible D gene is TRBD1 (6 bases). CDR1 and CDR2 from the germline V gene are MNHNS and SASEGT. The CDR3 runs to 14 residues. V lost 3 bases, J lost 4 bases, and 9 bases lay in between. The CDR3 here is CASSEDSPTGELFF. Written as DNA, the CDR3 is TGTGCCAGCAGTGAGGACAGCCCCACCGGGGAGCTGTTTTTT.

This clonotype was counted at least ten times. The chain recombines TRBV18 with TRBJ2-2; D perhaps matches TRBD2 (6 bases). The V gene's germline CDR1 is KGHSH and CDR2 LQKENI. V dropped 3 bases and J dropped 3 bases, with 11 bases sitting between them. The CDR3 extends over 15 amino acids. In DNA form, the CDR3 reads TGTGCCAGCTCACCGGGACTGATTTACACCGGGGAGCTGTTTTTT. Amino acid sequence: CASSPGLIYTGELFF. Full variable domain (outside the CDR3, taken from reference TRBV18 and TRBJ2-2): NAGVMQNPRHLVRRRGQEARLRCSPMKGHSHVYWYRQLPEEGLKFMVYLQKENIIDESGMPKERFSAEFPKEGPSILRIQQVVRGDSAAYFCASSPGLIYTGELFFGEGSRLTVL.